A single sample gave rise to the 4 T cell receptor beta chains below, sequenced in a study of blood T cell repertoires in COVID-19. This table comes from immunoSEQ multiplex PCR, and its TCRdb copy is limited to in-frame clones, with some not included. The sample has about 39,000 clones; roughly nine tenths are singletons. The material sequenced was peripheral blood. The receptors here all came from a man aged 45-65 years with active COVID-19.

J is TRBJ2-7 and V is TRBV7-9; a weak D match, TRBD1 (6 bases). V was trimmed by 1 base and J by 9 bases, leaving 16 bases between them. From germline, CDR1 is SEHNR and CDR2 FQNEAQ (reference sequence). This CDR3 contains 14 residues. The CDR3, as DNA: TGTGCCAGCAGCTTAGGGACAGCCAGCTTCTGGCAGTACTTC. Translation: CASSLGTASFWQYF.

The gene calls are TRBV4-1 and TRBJ2-5; 8 bases align to TRBD2. The CDR3 spans 14 residues. Looked up from germline, CDR1 is MGHRA and CDR2 is YSYEKL. After removal of 3 bases from V and 5 bases from J, the junction contained 5 bases not matched to a gene. The CDR3 here is CASSQAGGQETQYF. CDR3 DNA sequence: TGCGCCAGCAGCCAGGCGGGGGGCCAGGAGACCCAGTACTTC.

V usage is TRBV28 and J usage is TRBJ1-4; 9 positions agree with TRBD1. This CDR3 has 16 amino acids. Germline-derived CDR1 and CDR2 are MDHEN and SYDVKM. V was pared by 2 bases and J by 5 bases, with 6 bases of the junction left unmatched. For the CDR3, the DNA is TGTGCCAGCAGTTTACAACCCGGGACAGGGAATGAAAAACTGTTTTTT. Translated: CASSLQPGTGNEKLFF.

The chain carries TRBV5-1 and TRBJ2-5, with a tentative D call TRBD1 (5 bases). This CDR3 contains 15 residues. In germline, CDR1 is SGHRS, CDR2 YFSETQ. V dropped 0 bases and J dropped 3 bases, with 12 bases sitting between them. CDR3 in DNA: TGCGCCAGCAGCTTGGAGGGGCGCGGCGAAGAGACCCAGTACTTC. It specifies CASSLEGRGEETQYF.